These T cell receptor beta chains were read from a single sample in a study of blood T cell repertoires in COVID-19. Profiling relied on immunoSEQ multiplex PCR, and the TCRdb table lists in-frame clones only, not all of them. The sample yields under 20,000 clones, 70% to 90% seen once. What was sequenced was peripheral blood. The receptor source for this set is a man between 60 and 75 years old with acute or convalescent COVID-19. CDR3s include the opening cysteine and the closing phenylalanine or tryptophan. The D gene is left open where the match is weak. Where a row states a size, it is once, few, many or the class of an expanded clone; other rows omit it.

cdr3_aa: CASKGPLEGYTF; cdr3_nt: TGTGCCAGCAAGGGGCCCCTGGAGGGCTACACCTTC; v_call: TRBV25-1; d_call: NA; clone_size: NA; j_call: TRBJ1-2
cdr3_aa: CATTPKPGGEETQYF; cdr3_nt: TGTGCCACCACCCCCAAGCCGGGGGGGGAAGAGACCCAGTACTTC; v_call: TRBV24-1; d_call: TRBD2; clone_size: NA; j_call: TRBJ2-5
cdr3_aa: CASSHGQGAALQHF; cdr3_nt: TGTGCCAGCAGCCATGGACAGGGGGCAGCTTTGCAGCATTTT; v_call: TRBV3-1/TRBV3-2; d_call: TRBD1; clone_size: NA; j_call: TRBJ1-5
cdr3_aa: CASIEHSTDTQYF; cdr3_nt: TGTGCCAGCATCGAGCACAGCACAGATACGCAGTATTTT; v_call: TRBV28; d_call: NA; clone_size: NA; j_call: TRBJ2-3
cdr3_aa: CASIQGSSYNEQFF; cdr3_nt: TGTGCCAGCATCCAGGGGAGCTCCTACAATGAGCAGTTCTTC; v_call: TRBV2; d_call: NA; clone_size: NA; j_call: TRBJ2-1
cdr3_aa: CASSQLAGGPAIGELFF; cdr3_nt: TGTGCCAGCTCCCAACTAGCGGGAGGGCCTGCGATCGGGGAGCTGTTTTTT; v_call: TRBV18; d_call: TRBD2; clone_size: NA; j_call: TRBJ2-2
cdr3_aa: CASSVATNLRAVGTGELFF; cdr3_nt: TGTGCCAGCAGCGTAGCTACCAACCTCAGGGCTGTGGGCACCGGGGAGCTGTTTTTT; v_call: TRBV9; d_call: NA; clone_size: NA; j_call: TRBJ2-2
cdr3_aa: CASSRTSGSTYNEQFF; cdr3_nt: TGTGCCAGCAGCAGGACTAGCGGGAGTACCTACAATGAGCAGTTCTTC; v_call: TRBV7-2; d_call: TRBD2; clone_size: few; j_call: TRBJ2-1
cdr3_aa: CASSVLVDRDYEQYF; cdr3_nt: TGTGCCAGCAGTGTCTTGGTGGACAGGGACTACGAGCAGTACTTC; v_call: TRBV5-6; d_call: TRBD1; clone_size: once; j_call: TRBJ2-7
cdr3_aa: CASTDLGQGVQKLFF; cdr3_nt: TGTGCCAGCACCGACCTGGGACAGGGGGTACAAAAACTGTTTTTT; v_call: TRBV6-5; d_call: TRBD1; clone_size: NA; j_call: TRBJ1-4
cdr3_aa: CASSYDRGSYEQYF; cdr3_nt: TGTGCCAGCAGTTACGACAGGGGTTCCTACGAGCAGTACTTC; v_call: TRBV6-6; d_call: TRBD1; clone_size: NA; j_call: TRBJ2-7
cdr3_aa: CASSDTGGHSYNEQFF; cdr3_nt: TGTGCCAGCAGCGACACAGGGGGCCACTCCTACAATGAGCAGTTCTTC; v_call: TRBV7-9; d_call: TRBD1; clone_size: NA; j_call: TRBJ2-1
cdr3_aa: CASSRGYGSTDTQYF; cdr3_nt: TGTGCCAGCAGTCGCGGATACGGCAGCACAGATACGCAGTATTTT; v_call: TRBV7-9; d_call: NA; clone_size: NA; j_call: TRBJ2-3
cdr3_aa: CASRRQVGLGNTIYF; cdr3_nt: TGTGCCAGCAGAAGACAGGTTGGGTTGGGAAACACCATATATTTT; v_call: TRBV2; d_call: NA; clone_size: few; j_call: TRBJ1-3
cdr3_aa: CSGWGGREQYF; cdr3_nt: TGCAGCGGGTGGGGGGGACGCGAGCAGTACTTC; v_call: TRBV29-1; d_call: TRBD2; clone_size: NA; j_call: TRBJ2-7
cdr3_aa: CASSQDLSGRGAGELFF; cdr3_nt: TGTGCCAGCAGCCAAGATCTTTCCGGGAGGGGCGCCGGGGAGCTGTTTTTT; v_call: TRBV3-1/TRBV3-2; d_call: TRBD2; clone_size: once; j_call: TRBJ2-2
cdr3_aa: CASSGTGGSGELFF; cdr3_nt: TGTGCCAGCAGCGGCACAGGGGGGTCAGGGGAGCTGTTTTTT; v_call: TRBV9; d_call: TRBD1; clone_size: NA; j_call: TRBJ2-2
cdr3_aa: CASSLGFRQGNQPQHF; cdr3_nt: TGTGCCAGCAGCTTGGGGTTCCGGCAGGGGAATCAGCCCCAGCATTTT; v_call: TRBV5-8; d_call: NA; clone_size: NA; j_call: TRBJ1-5
cdr3_aa: CATSIGQGFYEQYF; cdr3_nt: TGTGCCACCAGCATCGGACAGGGCTTCTACGAGCAGTACTTC; v_call: TRBV15; d_call: TRBD1; clone_size: NA; j_call: TRBJ2-7
cdr3_aa: CASSVGGGPSPLHF; cdr3_nt: TGTGCCAGCAGCGTAGGCGGGGGGCCGTCACCCCTCCACTTT; v_call: TRBV9; d_call: NA; clone_size: once; j_call: TRBJ1-6
cdr3_aa: CATSSRGAGAGANVLTF; cdr3_nt: TGTGCCACCAGTTCCCGTGGGGCAGGGGCTGGGGCCAACGTCCTGACTTTC; v_call: TRBV24-1; d_call: NA; clone_size: NA; j_call: TRBJ2-6
cdr3_aa: CASSSAESPNEQFF; cdr3_nt: TGCGCCAGCAGTTCAGCGGAAAGCCCCAATGAGCAGTTCTTC; v_call: TRBV5-1; d_call: NA; clone_size: once; j_call: TRBJ2-1
cdr3_aa: CASSLALDSRVYEQYF; cdr3_nt: TGTGCCAGCAGCTTAGCGCTCGACAGCCGAGTTTACGAGCAGTACTTC; v_call: TRBV7-9; d_call: NA; clone_size: NA; j_call: TRBJ2-7
cdr3_aa: CASRTTPGGARNIQYF; cdr3_nt: TGTGCAAGTCGCACAACCCCAGGGGGCGCGAGAAACATTCAGTACTTC; v_call: TRBV12-2; d_call: NA; clone_size: NA; j_call: TRBJ2-4
cdr3_aa: CASSPSLTNNEQFF; cdr3_nt: TGTGCCAGCAGCCCCTCCCTCACTAACAATGAGCAGTTCTTC; v_call: TRBV3-1/TRBV3-2; d_call: NA; clone_size: once; j_call: TRBJ2-1
cdr3_aa: CASTTSGNNEQFF; cdr3_nt: TGTGCCAGCACAACTAGCGGGAACAATGAGCAGTTCTTC; v_call: TRBV12-3/TRBV12-4; d_call: TRBD2; clone_size: NA; j_call: TRBJ2-1
cdr3_aa: CASSLVAGGPRDTQYF; cdr3_nt: TGTGCCAGCAGCTTAGTAGCGGGAGGGCCGAGAGATACGCAGTATTTT; v_call: TRBV5-4; d_call: TRBD2; clone_size: NA; j_call: TRBJ2-3
cdr3_aa: CATSPQGDTEAFF; cdr3_nt: TGTGCCACCAGCCCACAGGGGGACACTGAAGCTTTCTTT; v_call: TRBV15; d_call: TRBD1; clone_size: NA; j_call: TRBJ1-1
cdr3_aa: CASSPMGQGAGSGANVLTF; cdr3_nt: TGCGCCAGCAGCCCTATGGGACAGGGGGCGGGCTCTGGGGCCAACGTCCTGACTTTC; v_call: TRBV4-1; d_call: TRBD1; clone_size: NA; j_call: TRBJ2-6
cdr3_aa: CASHPQGQSTDTQYF; cdr3_nt: TGTGCCAGCCACCCTCAGGGCCAGAGCACAGATACGCAGTATTTT; v_call: TRBV6-5; d_call: NA; clone_size: NA; j_call: TRBJ2-3
cdr3_aa: CASSQALAGGHYEQYF; cdr3_nt: TGTGCCAGCAGCCAAGCACTAGCGGGGGGACACTACGAGCAGTACTTC; v_call: TRBV3-1/TRBV3-2; d_call: TRBD2; clone_size: NA; j_call: TRBJ2-7
cdr3_aa: CASSSWDSTEAFF; cdr3_nt: TGTGCCAGCAGTTCATGGGACAGCACTGAAGCTTTCTTT; v_call: TRBV27; d_call: TRBD1; clone_size: NA; j_call: TRBJ1-1
cdr3_aa: CASAEPGTLTRELFF; cdr3_nt: TGTGCCTCCGCCGAGCCAGGGACTTTGACGAGGGAGCTGTTTTTT; v_call: TRBV19; d_call: NA; clone_size: NA; j_call: TRBJ2-2
cdr3_aa: CASKALAGANEQFF; cdr3_nt: TGTGCCAGCAAAGCCCTAGCGGGGGCTAATGAGCAGTTCTTC; v_call: TRBV5-4; d_call: TRBD2; clone_size: NA; j_call: TRBJ2-1
cdr3_aa: CASSTEAVDTQYF; cdr3_nt: TGTGCCAGCAGCACCGAGGCTGTGGATACGCAGTATTTT; v_call: TRBV5-6; d_call: NA; clone_size: once; j_call: TRBJ2-3
cdr3_aa: CASSLAPGISSYEQYF; cdr3_nt: TGCGCCAGCAGTTTAGCCCCAGGGATTAGCTCCTACGAGCAGTACTTC; v_call: TRBV5-1; d_call: NA; clone_size: NA; j_call: TRBJ2-7
cdr3_aa: CASSNPGQINIQYF; cdr3_nt: TGTGCCAGCAGCAATCCGGGACAGATAAACATTCAGTACTTC; v_call: TRBV14; d_call: TRBD1; clone_size: NA; j_call: TRBJ2-4
cdr3_aa: CASSESRRAEAFF; cdr3_nt: TGTGCCAGCAGTGAATCGCGTCGCGCTGAAGCTTTCTTT; v_call: TRBV6-1; d_call: NA; clone_size: NA; j_call: TRBJ1-1
cdr3_aa: CAISVSLVGPGVNEQFF; cdr3_nt: TGTGCCATCAGTGTATCCCTGGTCGGGCCAGGGGTAAATGAGCAGTTCTTC; v_call: TRBV10-3; d_call: NA; clone_size: NA; j_call: TRBJ2-1
cdr3_aa: CASSQKSQGVGNYGYTF; cdr3_nt: TGTGCCAGCAGCCAAAAATCCCAGGGGGTCGGAAACTATGGCTACACCTTC; v_call: TRBV3-1/TRBV3-2; d_call: TRBD1; clone_size: NA; j_call: TRBJ1-2
cdr3_aa: CASSPLVGQETQYF; cdr3_nt: TGTGCCAGCAGCCCCTTGGTCGGGCAAGAGACCCAGTACTTC; v_call: TRBV5-8; d_call: NA; clone_size: NA; j_call: TRBJ2-5
cdr3_aa: CASSYRRQKNTGELFF; cdr3_nt: TGTGCCAGCAGTTACCGGCGACAGAAGAACACCGGGGAGCTGTTTTTT; v_call: TRBV6-5; d_call: NA; clone_size: once; j_call: TRBJ2-2
cdr3_aa: CASSVTQEGIQYF; cdr3_nt: TGTGCCAGCAGCGTGACACAAGAAGGCATTCAGTACTTC; v_call: TRBV9; d_call: NA; clone_size: NA; j_call: TRBJ2-4
cdr3_aa: CASSSEGTIQETQYF; cdr3_nt: TGTGCCAGCAGCTCCGAGGGGACAATCCAAGAGACCCAGTACTTC; v_call: TRBV7-9; d_call: NA; clone_size: NA; j_call: TRBJ2-5
cdr3_aa: CASSLPGGSPLHF; cdr3_nt: TGTGCCAGCAGCCTTCCGGGGGGTTCACCCCTCCACTTT; v_call: TRBV28; d_call: NA; clone_size: NA; j_call: TRBJ1-6
cdr3_aa: CASSNNNYGYTF; cdr3_nt: TGTGCCAGCTCGAACAACAACTATGGCTACACCTTC; v_call: TRBV18; d_call: NA; clone_size: NA; j_call: TRBJ1-2
cdr3_aa: CASSLSLAKNIQYF; cdr3_nt: TGTGCCAGCAGTTTATCCCTAGCCAAAAACATTCAGTACTTC; v_call: TRBV28; d_call: NA; clone_size: NA; j_call: TRBJ2-4
cdr3_aa: CASRGGHEQYF; cdr3_nt: TGTGCCAGCCGGGGGGGTCACGAGCAGTACTTC; v_call: TRBV28; d_call: TRBD2; clone_size: NA; j_call: TRBJ2-7
cdr3_aa: CASSLAESGTEAFF; cdr3_nt: TGTGCCAGCAGCTTAGCGGAATCGGGGACTGAAGCTTTCTTT; v_call: TRBV7-9; d_call: NA; clone_size: NA; j_call: TRBJ1-1
cdr3_aa: CASTPGGDSRYQPQHF; cdr3_nt: TGTGCCAGTACCCCTGGAGGGGACTCTCGCTATCAGCCCCAGCATTTT; v_call: TRBV19; d_call: NA; clone_size: medium-sized; j_call: TRBJ1-5
cdr3_aa: CASSPGGQGAGEQYF; cdr3_nt: TGTGCCAGCAGTCCTGGAGGGCAGGGGGCTGGCGAGCAGTACTTC; v_call: TRBV28; d_call: TRBD1; clone_size: NA; j_call: TRBJ2-7
cdr3_aa: CASSQVSGGTGELFF; cdr3_nt: TGTGCCAGCAGCCAAGTGAGCGGGGGCACCGGGGAGCTGTTTTTT; v_call: TRBV3-1/TRBV3-2; d_call: TRBD2; clone_size: NA; j_call: TRBJ2-2
cdr3_aa: CASSLEAGTYYEQYF; cdr3_nt: TGCGCCAGCAGCTTGGAAGCAGGCACTTACTACGAGCAGTACTTC; v_call: TRBV5-1; d_call: NA; clone_size: NA; j_call: TRBJ2-7
cdr3_aa: CSARAGDTQYF; cdr3_nt: TGCAGTGCTAGGGCCGGGGATACGCAGTATTTT; v_call: TRBV20-1; d_call: NA; clone_size: NA; j_call: TRBJ2-3
cdr3_aa: CASSGGTTSYNEQFF; cdr3_nt: TGCGCCAGCAGTGGGGGGACTACCTCCTACAATGAGCAGTTCTTC; v_call: TRBV5-1; d_call: TRBD2; clone_size: NA; j_call: TRBJ2-1
cdr3_aa: CASSLRQGGNSPLHF; cdr3_nt: TGTGCCAGCAGCTTGCGACAGGGAGGAAATTCACCCCTCCACTTT; v_call: TRBV5-5; d_call: TRBD1; clone_size: NA; j_call: TRBJ1-6
cdr3_aa: CANLIEEGVSNTEAFF; cdr3_nt: TGTGCCAACCTCATAGAGGAAGGGGTTAGTAACACTGAAGCTTTCTTT; v_call: TRBV2; d_call: NA; clone_size: NA; j_call: TRBJ1-1
cdr3_aa: CAISPGTGKGVNEQFF; cdr3_nt: TGTGCCATCAGTCCCGGGACAGGGAAAGGAGTCAATGAGCAGTTCTTC; v_call: TRBV10-3; d_call: TRBD1; clone_size: NA; j_call: TRBJ2-1